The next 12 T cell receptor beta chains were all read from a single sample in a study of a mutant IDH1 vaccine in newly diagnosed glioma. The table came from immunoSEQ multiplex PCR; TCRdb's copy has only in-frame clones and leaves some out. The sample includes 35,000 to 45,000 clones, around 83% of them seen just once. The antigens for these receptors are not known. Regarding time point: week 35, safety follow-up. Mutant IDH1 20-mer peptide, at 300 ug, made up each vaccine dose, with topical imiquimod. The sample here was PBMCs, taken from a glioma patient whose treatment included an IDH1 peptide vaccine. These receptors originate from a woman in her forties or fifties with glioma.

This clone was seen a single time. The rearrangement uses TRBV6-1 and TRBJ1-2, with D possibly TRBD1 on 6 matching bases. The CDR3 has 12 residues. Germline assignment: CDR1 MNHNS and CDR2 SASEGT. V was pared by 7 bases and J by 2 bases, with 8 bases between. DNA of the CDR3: TGTGCCAGCATTACAGGGAACTATGGCTACACCTTC. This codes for CASITGNYGYTF.

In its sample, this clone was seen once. The CDR3 region has the DNA TGTGCCAGCAGCTTACCAGAAAACGAGGATAATTCACCCCTCCACTTT. This sequence encodes CASSLPENEDNSPLHF. The chain joins TRBV7-9 to TRBJ1-6; D ambiguous. The CDR3 sequence is 16 residues long. Per germline, CDR1 SEHNR and CDR2 FQNEAQ (reference sequence). V gave up 2 bases and J gave up 5 bases, with 13 bases separating them.

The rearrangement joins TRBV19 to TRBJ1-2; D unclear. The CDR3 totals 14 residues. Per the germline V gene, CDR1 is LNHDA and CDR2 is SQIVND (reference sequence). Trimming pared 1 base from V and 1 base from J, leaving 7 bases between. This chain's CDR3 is CASSIVRDNYGYTF. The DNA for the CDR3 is TGTGCCAGTAGTATAGTCCGGGATAACTATGGCTACACCTTC.

The CDR3 here is CASSLVSPTGRDEQYF. CDR3 DNA sequence: TGTGCCAGCAGCTTGGTATCGCCAACGGGACGCGACGAGCAGTACTTC. The chain recombines TRBV7-9 with TRBJ2-7; tentatively, D is TRBD1 or TRBD2 (5 bases each). CDR3 size: 16 residues. CDR1 SEHNR and CDR2 FQNEAQ come from the germline V gene (reference sequence). Trimming took 3 bases from V and 5 from J, leaving 20 bases between them.

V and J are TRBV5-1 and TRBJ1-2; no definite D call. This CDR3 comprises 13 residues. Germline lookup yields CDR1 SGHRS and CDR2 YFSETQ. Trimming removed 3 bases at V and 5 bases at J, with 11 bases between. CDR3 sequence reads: CASSSPDPYGYTF. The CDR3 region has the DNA TGCGCCAGCAGCTCACCCGACCCGTATGGCTACACCTTC.

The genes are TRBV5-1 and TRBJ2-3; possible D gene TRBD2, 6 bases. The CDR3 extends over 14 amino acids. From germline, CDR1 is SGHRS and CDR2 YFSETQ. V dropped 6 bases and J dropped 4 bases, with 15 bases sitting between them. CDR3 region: CASISGPGADTQYF. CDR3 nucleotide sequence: TGCGCCAGCATCTCGGGACCGGGGGCAGATACGCAGTATTTT.

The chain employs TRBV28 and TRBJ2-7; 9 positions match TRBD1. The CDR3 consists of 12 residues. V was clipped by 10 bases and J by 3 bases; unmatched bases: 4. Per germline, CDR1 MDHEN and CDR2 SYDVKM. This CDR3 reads CATDRGYYEQYF. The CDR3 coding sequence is TGTGCCACGGACAGGGGATACTACGAGCAGTACTTC. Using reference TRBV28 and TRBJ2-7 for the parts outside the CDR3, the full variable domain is DVKVTQSSRYLVKRTGEKVFLECVQDMDHENMFWYRQDPGLGLRLIYFSYDVKMKEKGDIPEGYSVSREKKERFSLILESASTNQTSMYLCATDRGYYEQYFGPGTRLTVT.

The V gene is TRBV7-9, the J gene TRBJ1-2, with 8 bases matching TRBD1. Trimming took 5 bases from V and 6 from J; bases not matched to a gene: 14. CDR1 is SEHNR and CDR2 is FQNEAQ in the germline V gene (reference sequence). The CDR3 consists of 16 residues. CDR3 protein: CASSPPTPTGEDGYTF. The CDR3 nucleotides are TGTGCCAGCAGCCCCCCAACCCCGACAGGGGAGGATGGCTACACCTTC.

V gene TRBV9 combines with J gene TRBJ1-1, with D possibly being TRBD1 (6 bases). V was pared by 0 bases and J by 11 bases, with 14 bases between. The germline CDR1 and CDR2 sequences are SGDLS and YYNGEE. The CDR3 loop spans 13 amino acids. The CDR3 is CASSVAESGDAFF. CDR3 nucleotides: TGTGCCAGCAGCGTAGCAGAGTCAGGGGACGCTTTCTTT.

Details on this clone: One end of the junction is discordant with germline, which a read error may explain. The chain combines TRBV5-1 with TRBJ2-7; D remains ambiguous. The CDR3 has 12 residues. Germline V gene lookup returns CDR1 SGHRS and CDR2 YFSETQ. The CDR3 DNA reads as TGCGCCAGCAGCCTAGGCGGCACCGGCACGGACTTC. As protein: CASSLGGTGTDF.

The CDR3 nucleotides are TGTGCCAGCAGCTCGACGACAGGATCCGTTAAGAATGAGCAGTTCTTC. Translation gives CASSSTTGSVKNEQFF. V gene TRBV7-8 combines with J gene TRBJ2-1; D may be TRBD1 (6 bases). V lost 4 bases and J lost 7, with 20 bases in between. Germline assignment: CDR1 SGHVS and CDR2 FQNEAQ. This CDR3 spans 16 amino acids.

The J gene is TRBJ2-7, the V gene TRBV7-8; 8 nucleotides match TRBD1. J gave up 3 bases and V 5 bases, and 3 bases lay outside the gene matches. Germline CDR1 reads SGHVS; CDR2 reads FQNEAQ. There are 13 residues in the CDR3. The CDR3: CASSLGTGYEQYF. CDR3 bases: TGTGCCAGCAGCCTCGGGACAGGCTACGAGCAGTACTTC.